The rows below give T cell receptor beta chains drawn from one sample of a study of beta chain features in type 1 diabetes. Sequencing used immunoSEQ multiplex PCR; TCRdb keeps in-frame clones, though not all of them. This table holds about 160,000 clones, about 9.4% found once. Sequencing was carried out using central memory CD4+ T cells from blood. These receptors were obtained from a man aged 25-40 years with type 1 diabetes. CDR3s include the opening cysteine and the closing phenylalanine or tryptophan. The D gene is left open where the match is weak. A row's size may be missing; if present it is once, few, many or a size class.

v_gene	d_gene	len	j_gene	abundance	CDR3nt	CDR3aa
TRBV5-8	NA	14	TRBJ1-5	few	TGTGCCAGCAGCTTCGATTTTACTAATCAGCCCCAGCATTTT	CASSFDFTNQPQHF
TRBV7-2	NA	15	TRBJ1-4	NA	TGTGCCAGCAGCATTACAGGGTCCCCTAATGAAAAACTGTTTTTT	CASSITGSPNEKLFF
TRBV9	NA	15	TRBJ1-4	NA	TGTGCCAGCAGCGTCGCACCATCAGGGGAGGAAAAACTGTTTTTT	CASSVAPSGEEKLFF
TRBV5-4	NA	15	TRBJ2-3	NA	TGTGCCAGCAGCTTTGTCTCAGTAAGCACAGATACGCAGTATTTT	CASSFVSVSTDTQYF
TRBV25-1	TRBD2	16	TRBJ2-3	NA	TGTGCCAGCAGTGAATCGCGGGAGAGGCGGACAGATACGCAGTATTTT	CASSESRERRTDTQYF
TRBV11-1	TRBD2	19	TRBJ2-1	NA	TGTGCCAGCAGCCCAGGACAGGTGGGACTAGCGTGGGCCTACAATGAGCAGTTCTTC	CASSPGQVGLAWAYNEQFF
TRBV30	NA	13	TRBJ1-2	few	TGTGCCTGGACATCCCTAGCTAACTATGGCTACACCTTC	CAWTSLANYGYTF
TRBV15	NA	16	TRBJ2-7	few	TGTGCCACCAGCAGAGGAGGAACAAAGGTGGCCTACGAGCAGTACTTC	CATSRGGTKVAYEQYF
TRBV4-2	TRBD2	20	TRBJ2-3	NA	TGTGCCAGCAGCCAAGGACTAGCGGGATATACTATTACCGGCACAGATACGCAGTATTTT	CASSQGLAGYTITGTDTQYF
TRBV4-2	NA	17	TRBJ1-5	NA	TGTGCCAGCAGCCCCGAGCCCCCTCAGGGAGGCGAACAGCCCCAGCATTTT	CASSPEPPQGGEQPQHF
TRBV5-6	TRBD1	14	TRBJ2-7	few	TGTGCCAGCAGCGGCGGACAGGGGAACTACGAGCAGTACTTC	CASSGGQGNYEQYF
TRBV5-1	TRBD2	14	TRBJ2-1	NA	TGCGCCAGCAGCATAGGGACTAGCGGCCAGGAGCAGTTCTTC	CASSIGTSGQEQFF
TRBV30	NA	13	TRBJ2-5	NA	TGTGCCTGGAGTGCAGGGGTAAAAAAGACCCAGTACTTC	CAWSAGVKKTQYF
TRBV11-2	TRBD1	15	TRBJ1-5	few	TGTGCCAGCAGCTTTACAGGGGATGGCAATCAGCCCCAGCATTTT	CASSFTGDGNQPQHF
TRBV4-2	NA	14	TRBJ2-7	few	TGTGCCAGCAGCCAAGGAACGAGATCCTACGAGCAGTACTTC	CASSQGTRSYEQYF